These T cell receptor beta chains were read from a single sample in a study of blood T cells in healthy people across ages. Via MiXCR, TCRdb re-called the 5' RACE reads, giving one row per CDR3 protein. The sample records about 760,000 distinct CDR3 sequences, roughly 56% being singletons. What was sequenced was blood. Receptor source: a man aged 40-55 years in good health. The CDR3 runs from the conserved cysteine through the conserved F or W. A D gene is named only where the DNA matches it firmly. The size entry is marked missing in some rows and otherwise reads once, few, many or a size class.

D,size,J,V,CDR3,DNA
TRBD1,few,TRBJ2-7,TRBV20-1,CSARTGDEQYF,TGCAGTGCCCGAACAGGGGACGAGCAGTACTTC
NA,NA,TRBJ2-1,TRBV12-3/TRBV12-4,CASRPRGVGNEQFF,TGTGCCAGCAGGCCGCGCGGGGTGGGGAATGAGCAGTTCTTC
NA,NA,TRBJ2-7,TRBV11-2,CASGSDGYEQYF,TGTGCCAGCGGGTCGGACGGGTACGAGCAGTACTTC
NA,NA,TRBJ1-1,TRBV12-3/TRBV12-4,CASSETGAEAFF,TGTGCCAGCAGTGAGACAGGCGCTGAAGCTTTCTTT
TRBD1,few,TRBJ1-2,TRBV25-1,CASRTGTNYGYTF,TGTGCCAGCAGGACAGGGACTAACTATGGCTACACCTTC
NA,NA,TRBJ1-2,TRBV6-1,CASSEGGLYGYTF,TGTGCCAGCAGTGAAGGCGGACTCTATGGCTACACCTTC
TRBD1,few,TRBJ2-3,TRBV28,CASSFRDRYTDTQYF,TGTGCCAGCAGTTTTCGGGACAGGTACACAGATACGCAGTATTTT
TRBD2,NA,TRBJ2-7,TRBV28,CASSPHSGDPYEQYF,TGTGCCAGCAGTCCTCATAGCGGGGATCCCTACGAGCAGTACTTC
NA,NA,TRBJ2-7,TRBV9,CASTVLLQANSSYEQYF,TGTGCCAGCACCGTACTCCTCCAGGCGAACAGCTCCTACGAGCAGTACTTC
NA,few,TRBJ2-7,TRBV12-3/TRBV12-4,CASSFWAGDVREQYF,TGTGCCAGCAGTTTTTGGGCAGGGGACGTTCGCGAGCAGTACTTC
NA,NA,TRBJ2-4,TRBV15,CATSGDQRRAKNIQYF,TGTGCCACCAGCGGGGACCAGAGGAGAGCCAAAAACATTCAGTACTTC
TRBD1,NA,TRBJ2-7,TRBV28,CASRKIDRGNEQYF,TGTGCCAGCAGGAAAATAGACAGGGGAAACGAGCAGTACTTC
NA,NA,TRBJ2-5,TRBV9,CASSVYQEETQYF,TGTGCCAGCAGCGTATACCAAGAAGAGACCCAGTACTTC
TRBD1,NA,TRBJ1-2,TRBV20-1,CSAKTGQGRGYTF,TGCAGTGCCAAAACAGGACAGGGTCGTGGCTACACCTTC
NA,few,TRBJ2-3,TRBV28,CASSTGDTDTQYF,TGTGCCAGCAGTACCGGGGACACGGATACGCAGTATTTT
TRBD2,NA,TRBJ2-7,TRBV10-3,CAISDLAGFNEQYF,TGTGCCATCAGTGACTTAGCGGGATTCAATGAGCAGTACTTC
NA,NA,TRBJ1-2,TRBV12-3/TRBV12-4,CASSGAQGGSYGYTF,TGTGCCAGCAGTGGCGCACAGGGAGGAAGCTATGGCTACACCTTC
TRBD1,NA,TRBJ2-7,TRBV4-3,CASSQEGGQGWYEQYF,TGCGCCAGCAGCCAAGAAGGGGGCCAGGGGTGGTACGAGCAGTACTTC
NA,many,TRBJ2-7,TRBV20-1,CSAYGGTYEQYF,TGCAGTGCTTACGGGGGCACCTACGAGCAGTACTTC
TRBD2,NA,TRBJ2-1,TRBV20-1,CSARDIGSGRAKANEQFF,TGCAGTGCTAGAGATATCGGTAGCGGGAGGGCCAAGGCCAATGAGCAGTTCTTC
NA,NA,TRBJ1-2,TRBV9,CASSVVAGANYGYTF,TGTGCCAGCAGCGTAGTGGCGGGGGCTAACTATGGCTACACCTTC
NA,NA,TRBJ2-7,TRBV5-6,CASSLVGSGEQYF,TGTGCCAGCAGCTTGGTCGGCAGCGGCGAGCAGTACTTC
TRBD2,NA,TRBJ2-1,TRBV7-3,CASSSHGTSGINEQFF,TGTGCCAGCAGCTCCCATGGGACTAGCGGCATCAATGAGCAGTTCTTC
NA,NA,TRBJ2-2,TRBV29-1,CSVGFRPNTGELFF,TGCAGCGTCGGGTTTCGTCCGAACACCGGGGAGCTGTTTTTT
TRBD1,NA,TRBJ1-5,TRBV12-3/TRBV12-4,CASSTGTVGIWPQHF,TGTGCCAGCAGTACCGGGACAGTGGGGATCTGGCCCCAGCATTTT
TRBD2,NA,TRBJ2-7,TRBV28,CASSPMPGLAAYEQYF,TGTGCCAGCAGTCCCATGCCGGGACTAGCGGCCTACGAGCAGTACTTC
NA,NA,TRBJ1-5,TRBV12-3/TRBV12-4,CASRTAGLDQPQHF,TGTGCCAGCAGGACGGCTGGACTCGATCAGCCCCAGCATTTT
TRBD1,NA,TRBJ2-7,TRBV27,CASSRDRRNSYEQYF,TGTGCCAGCAGCCGGGACAGACGGAACTCCTACGAGCAGTACTTC
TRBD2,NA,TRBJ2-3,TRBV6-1,CASSVSRLAARDTQYF,TGTGCCAGCAGTGTCAGTAGACTAGCGGCCAGAGATACGCAGTATTTT
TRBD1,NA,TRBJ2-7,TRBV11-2,CASSLDRTGVEQYF,TGTGCCAGCAGCTTAGATAGGACAGGGGTCGAGCAGTACTTC
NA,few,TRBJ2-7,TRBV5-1,CASSLVQGTFLYEQYF,TGCGCCAGCAGCTTGGTACAGGGGACTTTTCTTTACGAGCAGTACTTC
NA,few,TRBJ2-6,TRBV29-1,CSVFFRVLGANVLTF,TGCAGCGTTTTCTTTCGGGTTCTTGGGGCCAACGTCCTGACTTTC
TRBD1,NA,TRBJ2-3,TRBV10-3,CAISDRGPDRQYF,TGTGCCATCAGTGACAGGGGGCCAGATAGGCAGTATTTT
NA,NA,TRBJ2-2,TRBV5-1,CASSLRLETNTGELFF,TGCGCCAGCAGCTTGCGGCTAGAAACGAACACCGGGGAGCTGTTTTTT
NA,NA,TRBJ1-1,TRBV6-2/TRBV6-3,CASSYEGGVTEAFF,TGTGCCAGCAGTTACGAGGGGGGGGTTACTGAAGCTTTCTTT
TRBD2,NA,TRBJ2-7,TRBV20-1,CSASTSSGRPTYEQYF,TGCAGTGCTAGTACCTCGAGCGGGAGACCCACCTACGAGCAGTACTTC
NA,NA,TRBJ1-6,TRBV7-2,CASSQRGSYNSPLHF,TGTGCCAGCTCCCAACGGGGGTCCTATAATTCACCCCTCCACTTT
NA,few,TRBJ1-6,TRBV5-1,CASSQKSGASGSPLHF,TGCGCCAGCAGCCAAAAGAGTGGGGCCTCTGGGTCACCCCTCCACTTT
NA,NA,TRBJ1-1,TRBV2,CASSERVGGREAFF,TGTGCCAGCAGTGAAAGGGTGGGAGGAAGGGAAGCTTTCTTT
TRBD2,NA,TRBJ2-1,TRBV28,CASSLQRSSGYDNEQFF,TGTGCCAGCAGTCTCCAGCGGTCTAGCGGGTATGACAATGAGCAGTTCTTC
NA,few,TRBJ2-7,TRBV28,CASTDSLLDEQYF,TGTGCCAGCACCGACAGCTTATTGGACGAGCAGTACTTC
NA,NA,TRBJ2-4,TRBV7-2,CASSLSIGAENIQYF,TGTGCCAGCAGCTTATCCATCGGAGCAGAAAACATTCAGTACTTC
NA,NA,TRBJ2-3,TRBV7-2,CATRAGLITDTQYF,TGTGCCACCAGGGCAGGATTAATCACAGATACGCAGTATTTT
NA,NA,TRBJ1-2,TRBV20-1,CSARARGGAIVGGYTF,TGCAGTGCTAGAGCCCGAGGGGGGGCGATAGTGGGAGGCTACACCTTC
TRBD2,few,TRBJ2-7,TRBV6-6,CASSYGTSEGEQYF,TGTGCCAGCAGTTACGGCACTAGCGAGGGTGAGCAGTACTTC
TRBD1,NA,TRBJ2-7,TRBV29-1,CSVGRDRGTLGSEQYF,TGCAGCGTTGGCCGGGACAGGGGAACATTGGGCAGCGAGCAGTACTTC